Below, 6 T cell receptor beta chains from the same sample are listed, as sequenced in a study of glioma-infiltrating T cells. TCR alpha and beta CDR3 regions were amplified from RNA using iRepertoire nested multiplex PCR. TCRdb ran MiXCR on the multiplex PCR reads and lists one entry per CDR3 protein. The sample lists roughly 350,000 distinct CDR3 sequences; 35% to 45% were seen once. The sequencing input was glioma tissue, nonneoplastic brain tissue, or PBMCs (not recorded which). Receptor source: a human donor with low-grade glioma or glioblastoma, undergoing nonglioma brain surgery, or in good health (not recorded which).

This clonotype was counted only a few times. V is TRBV5-1 and J is TRBJ2-3; 14 bases are shared with TRBD2. J was trimmed by 6 bases and V by 4 bases; bases with no gene match: 10. The CDR3 sequence is 17 residues long. The germline V gene encodes CDR1 SGHRS and CDR2 YFSETQ. The CDR3 DNA reads as TGCGCCAGCAGCCAACTCTCGGGACTAGCGGGAGTGGATACGCAGTATTTT. This gives the protein CASSQLSGLAGVDTQYF.

There are a few counts of this clonotype. The V and J genes are TRBV4-3 and TRBJ2-7; D is ambiguous. The CDR3 consists of 13 residues. Per the germline V gene, CDR1 is LGHNA and CDR2 is YSLEER. V was pared by 1 base and J by 4 bases, with 8 bases between. Here the CDR3 DNA reads TGCGCCAGCAGCCAAGGGCCGGAGTACGAGCAGTACTTC. As protein: CASSQGPEYEQYF.

Note on this clonotype: It may be a read error: a sequence one base away is much more abundant. The V call is TRBV27, the J call TRBJ2-1; TRBD2 is a possible D gene (6 bases). V lost 6 bases and J lost 10, with 10 bases in between. Germline CDR1 is MNHEY and CDR2 is SMNVEV (reference sequence). This CDR3 is 11 amino acids long. CDR3 DNA sequence: TGTGCCAGCAGCTGCACTAGCGAGCAGTTCTTC. Encoded protein: CASSCTSEQFF.

Points on this clonotype: One end of the junction fails to match germline, which may point to a read error. The J gene is TRBJ2-3, the V gene TRBV20-1, with TRBD2 matching 7 bases. The CDR3 covers 16 residues. CDR1 is DFQATT, CDR2 SNEGSKA, per germline (reference sequence). DNA for the CDR3: TGCAGTGCTGGAGATCAGGGCGGGAGTTTTTACGATACGCGGTATTTT. Translating it yields CSAGDQGGSFYDTRYF.

The V and J genes are TRBV7-3 and TRBJ2-7, with TRBD2 matching over 11 bases. The CDR3 contains 15 residues. Germline lookup yields CDR1 SGHTA and CDR2 FQGTGA. J lost 3 bases, V lost 2 bases, and 3 bases had no gene match. CDR3 loop: CASSLGGTSGYEQYF. CDR3 nucleotides: TGTGCCAGCAGCTTAGGCGGGACTAGCGGCTACGAGCAGTACTTC.

The table lists this clonotype with a few counts. The V gene is TRBV10-3, the J gene TRBJ1-2; D call uncertain. The CDR3 has 14 amino acids. Germline V gene sequence: CDR1 ENHRY, CDR2 SYGVKD. The V end was cut by 3 bases, the J end by 4 bases, with 12 bases between. The CDR3 protein is CAISDFQESYGYTF. The CDR3 DNA follows: TGTGCCATCAGTGACTTCCAGGAGTCCTATGGCTACACCTTC.